One and the same sample provided the 32 T cell receptor beta chains below, sequenced in a study of CD8 T cells in Susac syndrome. RNA, at roughly 0.45 to 1 ug, was reverse transcribed with random hexamers. TCRdb analysed the immunoSEQ multiplex PCR reads with MiXCR anew, one entry per CDR3 protein. The top ten hold 0.099% of the sample, which has around 200,000 distinct CDR3 sequences, roughly 94% seen once. The sequencing input was CD4+ T cells from PBMCs. These receptors all come from a human donor with Susac syndrome.

The chain employs TRBV3-1 and TRBJ1-1; tentative D call: TRBD1 (5 bases). The CDR3 contains 16 residues. Deletions cut 0 bases from V and 6 bases from J, with 17 bases between. The germline CDR1 and CDR2 sequences are LGHDT and YNNKEL (reference sequence). The CDR3 DNA is TGTGCCAGCAGCCAAGAATTCGACGGGAGAGGGGCTGAAGCTTTCTTT. Translation gives CASSQEFDGRGAEAFF.

V is TRBV25-1 and J is TRBJ2-1; TRBD1 aligns across 12 bases. Looked up from germline, CDR1 is MGHDK and CDR2 is SYGVNS. After removal of 6 bases from V and 8 bases from J, the junction contained 5 bases not matched to a gene. This CDR3 contains 14 residues. CDR3 protein: CASRGGTGGDEQFF. CDR3 nucleotide sequence: TGTGCCAGCAGGGGGGGGACAGGGGGCGATGAGCAGTTCTTC.

The rearrangement joins TRBV4-1 to TRBJ2-3, with a weak D call TRBD2 (6 bases). The CDR3 consists of 15 residues. The V end was cut by 2 bases, the J end by 3 bases, with 12 bases between. In germline, CDR1 is MGHRA, CDR2 YSYEKL. CDR3 sequence (DNA): TGCGCCAGCAGCCAACTTGGACTACCTACAGATACGCAGTATTTT. Translated: CASSQLGLPTDTQYF.

The chain carries TRBV5-4 and TRBJ1-1, with 8 bases lining up with TRBD1. The CDR3 length is 16 residues. The V gene end was trimmed by 0 bases and the J gene end by 4 bases; junction bases not matched to a gene: 8. Germline assignment: CDR1 SGHNT and CDR2 YYREEE (reference sequence). CDR3 amino acids: CASSLAGQGAFTEAFF. In nucleotides, the CDR3 is TGTGCCAGCAGCTTGGCTGGGCAGGGGGCCTTCACTGAAGCTTTCTTT.

This rearrangement joins TRBV11-2 to TRBJ2-2; D remains ambiguous. Trimming pared 5 bases from V and 7 bases from J, leaving 11 bases between. Germline V lookup: CDR1 SGHAT, CDR2 FQNNGV. The CDR3 has 13 amino acids. In nucleotides, the CDR3 is TGTGCCAGCAGCCCGCAGGTGGTCGGGGAGCTGTTTTTT. Protein product: CASSPQVVGELFF.

V and J are TRBV3-1 and TRBJ1-4; D not certain. The CDR3 has 13 amino acids. The germline gives CDR1 LGHDT, CDR2 YNNKEL (reference sequence). With 4 bases removed from V and 6 bases from J, the gap between germline ends came to 9 bases. The CDR3 spells CASSPAYDEKLFF. DNA of the CDR3: TGTGCCAGCAGCCCGGCCTATGATGAAAAACTGTTTTTT.

The rearrangement links TRBV20-1 to TRBJ2-3; 7 nucleotides agree with TRBD2. Losses at the gene ends were 5 bases for V and 0 bases for J; bases not matched to a gene: 11. Germline V gene sequence: CDR1 DFQATT, CDR2 SNEGSKA (reference sequence). CDR3 length: 16 residues. The CDR3 DNA is TGCAGTGCTCTCACAACACTAGCGTCTAGCACAGATACGCAGTATTTT. Amino acid sequence: CSALTTLASSTDTQYF.

The rearrangement links TRBV29-1 to TRBJ2-3; 11 bases map to TRBD2. Per the germline V gene, CDR1 is SQVTM and CDR2 is ANQGSEA. V lost 4 bases to trimming and J lost 6 bases; unmatched junction nucleotides: 3. CDR3 length: 13 residues. The CDR3 loop is CSVVLAGVDTQYF. CDR3 nucleotides: TGCAGCGTTGTACTAGCGGGAGTGGATACGCAGTATTTT.

V is TRBV9 and J is TRBJ2-2, with 9 bases fitting TRBD1. Germline-derived CDR1 and CDR2 are SGDLS and YYNGEE. This CDR3 contains 16 residues. The V and J ends lost 4 bases and 6 bases, in that order; junction bases with no gene match: 10. The CDR3 bases are TGTGCCAGCAGCCCTCGGGGACAGGGAAGTCCCGGGGAGCTGTTTTTT. Its translation is CASSPRGQGSPGELFF.

A single count supports this clonotype. V usage is TRBV12-3 or TRBV12-4 and J usage is TRBJ1-1; a possible D gene is TRBD1 (6 bases). The CDR3 spans 15 residues. V shed 5 bases and J shed 4 bases, with 17 bases lying between them. DNA of the CDR3: TGTGCCAGCAGTCCGGGGCAGGGGCGAGGCACTGAAGCTTTCTTT. The encoded protein is CASSPGQGRGTEAFF.

This chain joins TRBV28 and TRBJ2-3; the D gene could be TRBD1 or TRBD2 (5 bases each). CDR3 length: 14 amino acids. Trimming removed 7 bases at V and 0 bases at J, with 11 bases between. Germline CDR1 is MDHEN and CDR2 is SYDVKM. As DNA, the CDR3 is TGTGCCAGCACTCGAGGGACCAGCACAGATACGCAGTATTTT. Its translation: CASTRGTSTDTQYF.

The gene calls are TRBV10-3 and TRBJ1-6, with a tentative D call TRBD1 (5 bases). The CDR3 loop spans 16 amino acids. Germline V lookup: CDR1 ENHRY, CDR2 SYGVKD. V gave up 7 bases and J gave up 6 bases, with 19 bases separating them. The CDR3 spells CAINPREGWGNSPLHF. CDR3 in DNA: TGTGCCATCAATCCCAGGGAGGGGTGGGGTAATTCACCCCTCCACTTT.

This clonotype was recorded only once. The rearrangement links TRBV25-1 to TRBJ2-1, with 9 bases fitting TRBD1. The V and J ends lost 4 bases and 8 bases, in that order; junction bases with no gene match: 15. The CDR3 is 17 amino acids. The germline gives CDR1 MGHDK, CDR2 SYGVNS. As DNA, the CDR3 is TGTGCCAGCAGTGGGGGGACAGGGACCAAAGAATGGCATGAGCAGTTCTTC. Its translation is CASSGGTGTKEWHEQFF.

This clonotype showed up just a few times. The chain is built from TRBV5-1 and TRBJ2-5; D gene unclear. Between the trimmed V and J ends, which lost 0 bases and 5 bases, there was a span of 11 bases. The CDR3 runs 14 residues. From germline, CDR1 is SGHRS and CDR2 YFSETQ. CDR3 loop: CASSLAEGGETQYF. In DNA form, the CDR3 reads TGCGCCAGCAGCTTGGCCGAAGGTGGCGAGACCCAGTACTTC.

The CDR3 bases are TGTGCCAGCACCCAGGGGCAGCCTGTCTCTGGAAACACCATATATTTT. Its translation is CASTQGQPVSGNTIYF. The chain combines TRBV6-6 with TRBJ1-3, with D tentatively TRBD1 (6 bases). Between the trimmed V and J ends, which lost 7 bases and 0 bases, there was a span of 16 bases. CDR1 and CDR2 from the germline V gene are MNHNY and SVGAGI (reference sequence). This CDR3 region has 16 residues.

This clonotype came up once. The chain joins TRBV14 to TRBJ1-1; possible D gene TRBD1, 6 bases. Trimming removed 3 bases at V and 1 base at J, with 12 bases between. Germline CDR1 SGHDN, CDR2 FVKESK. CDR3 size: 15 residues. The CDR3 spells CASSQPGTKNTEAFF. Here the CDR3 DNA reads TGTGCCAGCAGCCAGCCCGGGACAAAGAACACTGAAGCTTTCTTT.

Comment on this clonotype: An end of the junction does not agree with germline; a read error may underlie this. This chain joins TRBV20-1 and TRBJ2-1, with a possible D match to TRBD2 (5 bases). The CDR3 contains 13 residues. Germline V CDR1 and CDR2: DFQATT, SNEGSKA (reference sequence). CDR3 sequence (DNA): TGCAGTTTAGAGCGGACCTCCGACAATGAGCAGTTCTTC. It specifies CSLERTSDNEQFF.

The chain employs TRBV29-1 and TRBJ1-1; no clear D gene. Trimming took 7 bases from V and 0 from J, leaving 9 bases between them. This CDR3 comprises 12 residues. CDR1 and CDR2 from the germline V gene are SQVTM and ANQGSEA. CDR3 protein: CSGGSLNTEAFF. The DNA for the CDR3 is TGCAGCGGCGGGTCGCTGAACACTGAAGCTTTCTTT.

This chain joins TRBV27 and TRBJ2-1, with 10 bases fitting TRBD2. The CDR3 covers 15 residues. CDR1 and CDR2 from the germline V gene are MNHEY and SMNVEV (reference sequence). Germline trimming cut 6 bases from V and 7 bases from J; bases unmatched to any gene: 9. The CDR3 here is CASSFSGGAGNEQFF. The CDR3 nucleotides are TGTGCCAGCAGCTTCAGCGGGGGGGCTGGGAATGAGCAGTTCTTC.

This clonotype was observed a single time. The chain combines TRBV5-1 with TRBJ2-1, with D uncertain. CDR1 SGHRS and CDR2 YFSETQ come from the germline V gene. V lost 0 bases to trimming and J lost 9 bases, with 13 bases between them. The length of the CDR3 is 14 residues. The DNA of the CDR3 is TGCGCCAGCAGCTTGGATCCGGAGAGTGTTGAGCAGTTCTTC. It is translated as CASSLDPESVEQFF.

The chain is built from TRBV29-1 and TRBJ2-1; TRBD2 might be the D (6 bases). Germline V gene lookup returns CDR1 SQVTM and CDR2 ANQGSEA. The CDR3 is 16 residues long. The V and J ends lost 6 bases and 3 bases respectively, with 21 bases between them. The CDR3 loop reads CSVLKAHSGLYNEQFF. The CDR3 DNA reads TGCAGCGTCCTTAAAGCACATTCGGGACTCTACAATGAGCAGTTCTTC.

The CDR3 DNA sequence: TGTGCCAGCAGCCCTTCCACAGGGGGCAACTACTATGGCTACACCTTC. Translation: CASSPSTGGNYYGYTF. The V gene is TRBV9, the J gene TRBJ1-2; 9 bases align to TRBD1. Germline V lookup: CDR1 SGDLS, CDR2 YYNGEE. The CDR3 extends over 16 amino acids. Unmatched junction bases numbered 10, after V lost 4 bases and J lost 3 bases. The full variable domain, completed using reference TRBV9 and TRBJ1-2, is DSGVTQTPKHLITATGQRVTLRCSPRSGDLSVYWYQQSLDQGLQFLIQYYNGEERAKGNILERFSAQQFPDLHSELNLSSLELGDSALYFCASSPSTGGNYYGYTFGSGTRLTVV.

J is TRBJ1-1 and V is TRBV6-2 or TRBV6-3; no reliable D call. Germline-derived CDR1 and CDR2 are MNHEY and SVGEGT. The CDR3 totals 10 residues. V lost 10 bases to trimming and J lost 5 bases, with 8 bases between them. CDR3: CATKKTEAFF. The CDR3 region has the DNA TGTGCCACCAAGAAGACTGAAGCTTTCTTT.

The gene calls are TRBV7-8 and TRBJ1-2, with 7 bases lining up with TRBD1. J lost 4 bases, V lost 1 base, and 6 bases had no gene match. The CDR3 consists of 15 residues. The germline gives CDR1 SGHVS, CDR2 FQNEAQ. The CDR3 DNA sequence: TGTGCCAGCAGCTTAGTCTCAGGGGGTGGCTATGGCTACACCTTC. Encoded protein: CASSLVSGGGYGYTF.

V usage is TRBV29-1 and J usage is TRBJ1-2; the match to TRBD1 covers 7 bases. The CDR3 is 13 amino acids. CDR1 SQVTM and CDR2 ANQGSEA come from the germline V gene. J was trimmed by 7 bases and V by 7 bases; bases with no gene match: 12. Here the CDR3 reads CSALTGLKRGYTF. The CDR3 DNA follows: TGCAGCGCCCTGACAGGGTTAAAGCGTGGCTACACCTTC.

The chain has TRBV18 and TRBJ1-2; D is possibly TRBD1 (6 bases). The germline V and J ends were trimmed by 3 bases and 8 bases, with 22 bases remaining between them. The germline CDR1 and CDR2 sequences are KGHSH and LQKENI. The length of the CDR3 is 16 residues. The CDR3 loop reads CASSPGTEYLQGGYTF. The CDR3 DNA reads as TGTGCCAGCTCACCGGGAACAGAATATTTACAGGGCGGCTACACCTTC.

This rearrangement joins TRBV27 to TRBJ1-1, with D perhaps matching TRBD1 (6 bases). Trimming shortened V by 5 bases and J by 2 bases, and 15 bases separated the two germline ends. The CDR3 runs 15 residues. Germline assignment: CDR1 MNHEY and CDR2 SMNVEV (reference sequence). This chain's CDR3 is CASSTRRGGNTEAFF. The CDR3 DNA follows: TGTGCCAGCAGTACCAGGAGAGGGGGAAACACTGAAGCTTTCTTT.

The V gene is TRBV30, the J gene TRBJ2-3; 12 nucleotides line up with TRBD2. Germline V gene lookup returns CDR1 GTSNPN and CDR2 SVGIG (reference sequence). V lost 3 bases to trimming and J lost 6 bases; unmatched junction nucleotides: 10. This CDR3 is built from 16 residues. CDR3 coding DNA: TGTGCCTGGAGCCCCGGACTAGCGGGGATGGGGGATACGCAGTATTTT. Its translation: CAWSPGLAGMGDTQYF.

This clonotype appeared once. The rearrangement uses TRBV5-1 and TRBJ2-1, with 7 bases identical to TRBD2. The V and J ends lost 0 bases and 9 bases, in that order; junction bases with no gene match: 9. The length of the CDR3 is 15 residues. The germline V gene has CDR1 SGHRS and CDR2 YFSETQ. The CDR3 region is CASSLEAGVVGEQFF. For the CDR3, the DNA is TGCGCCAGCAGCTTGGAGGCGGGAGTCGTCGGTGAGCAGTTCTTC.

The chain couples TRBV4-3 to TRBJ1-1; D call uncertain. V was trimmed by 1 base and J by 1 base, leaving 10 bases between them. The germline V gene encodes CDR1 LGHNA and CDR2 YSLEER. This CDR3 has 15 residues. The CDR3 here is CASSQVSSTNTEAFF. The CDR3 region has the DNA TGCGCCAGCAGCCAAGTCTCAAGCACGAACACTGAAGCTTTCTTT.

In its sample, this clonotype was seen a few times. The J gene is TRBJ2-3, the V gene TRBV28; D is uncertain. CDR3 size: 13 residues. The germline CDR1 and CDR2 sequences are MDHEN and SYDVKM. Trimming took 5 bases from V and 0 from J, leaving 6 bases between them. The CDR3 region is CASSKASTDTQYF. CDR3 bases: TGTGCCAGCAGTAAAGCCAGCACAGATACGCAGTATTTT.

This chain uses TRBV15 with TRBJ1-1, with TRBD1 matching 8 bases. The CDR3 totals 14 residues. The V segment lost 6 bases and the J segment 4 bases; nucleotides outside the gene matches: 7. CDR1 LNHNV and CDR2 YYDKDF come from the germline V gene (reference sequence). The CDR3 DNA sequence: TGTGCCACCAGAGGGACAGGTCAGGCCACTGAAGCTTTCTTT. The encoded protein is CATRGTGQATEAFF.